A single sample gave rise to the 28 T cell receptor beta chains below, sequenced in a study of blood T cell repertoires in COVID-19. The repertoire was sequenced with immunoSEQ multiplex PCR; TCRdb's copy has only in-frame clones and lacks some. This table has approximately 180,000 clones, about 90% appearing once. Sequenced: PBMCs or T cells enriched from blood (not recorded which). These receptor sequences come from a human donor with acute COVID-19. The donor label of this sample is uncertain.

The table lists this clone with a few counts. CDR3 protein: CAWSRDRADEAFF. In DNA form, the CDR3 reads TGTGCCTGGTCCCGGGACAGGGCGGATGAAGCTTTCTTT. V is TRBV30 and J is TRBJ1-1; the match to TRBD1 covers 9 bases. CDR1 is GTSNPN and CDR2 is SVGIG in the germline V gene (reference sequence). Trimming removed 5 bases from V and 7 bases from J; junction bases left unmatched: 8. The CDR3 consists of 13 residues.

J is TRBJ1-1 and V is TRBV5-1; D is perhaps TRBD1 (5 bases). Per germline, CDR1 SGHRS and CDR2 YFSETQ. Trimming took 0 bases from V and 1 from J, leaving 7 bases between them. The CDR3 runs 14 residues. The CDR3 is CASSLVRGNTEAFF. As DNA, the CDR3 is TGCGCCAGCAGCTTGGTAAGGGGGAACACTGAAGCTTTCTTT. The variable domain in full, completed from reference TRBV5-1 and TRBJ1-1, reads KAGVTQTPRYLIKTRGQQVTLSCSPISGHRSVSWYQQTPGQGLQFLFEYFSETQRNKGNFPGRFSGRQFSNSRSEMNVSTLELGDSALYLCASSLVRGNTEAFFGQGTRLTVV.

The chain uses TRBV24-1 and TRBJ2-5, with 15 bases identical to TRBD2. The germline V gene has CDR1 KGHDR and CDR2 SFDVKD. CDR3 length: 19 amino acids. With V trimmed by 5 bases and J by 3 bases, 12 bases remained unmatched. CDR3 sequence reads: CATSGPPGLAGGHEETQYF. CDR3 coding DNA: TGTGCCACCAGTGGTCCTCCGGGACTAGCGGGGGGCCATGAAGAGACCCAGTACTTC.

The chain is built from TRBV6-5 and TRBJ1-5; 7 bases match TRBD1. The V segment lost 6 bases and the J segment 7 bases; nucleotides outside the gene matches: 9. Germline V CDR1 and CDR2: MNHEY, SVGAGI. The CDR3 consists of 14 residues. This CDR3 is CASRTYRGRQPQHF. Written as DNA, the CDR3 is TGTGCCAGCAGAACTTACAGGGGCCGGCAGCCCCAGCATTTT.

The chain couples TRBV19 to TRBJ2-5; TRBD2 might be the D (7 bases). Trimming left V 5 bases short and J 2 bases short, with 15 bases between. The CDR3 length is 15 residues. Germline values: CDR1 LNHDA, CDR2 SQIVND (reference sequence). This CDR3 reads CASSSGGARQETQYF. The CDR3 coding sequence is TGTGCCAGTAGTTCGGGGGGCGCGAGGCAAGAGACCCAGTACTTC.

The J gene is TRBJ1-6, the V gene TRBV4-3; 9 bases fit TRBD1. From germline, CDR1 is LGHNA and CDR2 YSLEER. CDR3 length: 18 residues. Losses at the gene ends were 2 bases for V and 8 bases for J; bases not matched to a gene: 13. DNA for the CDR3: TGCGCCAGCAGCCAAAACTCCAGAGACAGGGGGGTGGATTCACCCCTCCACTTT. It specifies CASSQNSRDRGVDSPLHF.

This chain links TRBV2 with TRBJ1-6; TRBD1 matches at 10 bases. In germline, CDR1 is SNHLY, CDR2 FYNNEI. The CDR3 spans 17 residues. The J segment lost 4 bases and the V segment lost 5 bases, leaving 8 bases of the junction unmatched. The DNA of the CDR3 is TGTGCCAGCAGTAAACAGCGGACAGGGGGTTATAATTCACCCCTCCACTTT. Protein product: CASSKQRTGGYNSPLHF.

Only one count was recorded for this clone. The chain couples TRBV7-9 to TRBJ2-7, with TRBD1 matching 7 bases. Germline V gene lookup returns CDR1 SEHNR and CDR2 FQNEAQ (reference sequence). J was trimmed by 3 bases and V by 5 bases; bases with no gene match: 10. This CDR3 contains 15 residues. The CDR3 is CASSPNTGAVYEQYF. CDR3 DNA sequence: TGTGCCAGCAGCCCCAATACAGGGGCGGTCTACGAGCAGTACTTC.

This rearrangement joins TRBV5-1 to TRBJ2-7; D is unclear. The germline V gene encodes CDR1 SGHRS and CDR2 YFSETQ. V gave up 3 bases and J gave up 0 bases, with 7 bases separating them. CDR3 length: 13 residues. The CDR3 loop reads CASSSSFSYEQYF. The CDR3 coding sequence is TGCGCCAGCAGCTCCTCCTTCTCCTACGAGCAGTACTTC.

The rearrangement joins TRBV18 to TRBJ1-1, with D unresolved. The CDR3 runs 17 residues. Germline V gene lookup returns CDR1 KGHSH and CDR2 LQKENI. The V and J ends lost 3 bases and 0 bases respectively, with 17 bases between them. This CDR3 reads CASSPTELWSMNTEAFF. As DNA, the CDR3 is TGTGCCAGCTCACCGACTGAACTATGGTCCATGAACACTGAAGCTTTCTTT. The variable domain in full, with the rest retrieved from reference TRBV18 and TRBJ1-1, is NAGVMQNPRHLVRRRGQEARLRCSPMKGHSHVYWYRQLPEEGLKFMVYLQKENIIDESGMPKERFSAEFPKEGPSILRIQQVVRGDSAAYFCASSPTELWSMNTEAFFGQGTRLTVV.

This clone was found a few times. The rearrangement joins TRBV2 to TRBJ1-5; 8 bases map to TRBD1. Germline-derived CDR1 and CDR2 are SNHLY and FYNNEI. The CDR3 is made up of 14 amino acids. The V gene end was trimmed by 6 bases and the J gene end by 3 bases; junction bases not matched to a gene: 4. The DNA of the CDR3 is TGTGCCAGCAGAATGGGACAGGTCAATCAGCCCCAGCATTTT. It translates to CASRMGQVNQPQHF. The full variable domain, in which reference TRBV2 and TRBJ1-5 provide the parts outside the CDR3, is EPEVTQTPSHQVTQMGQEVILRCVPISNHLYFYWYRQILGQKVEFLVSFYNNEISEKSEIFDDQFSVERPDGSNFTLKIRSTKLEDSAMYFCASRMGQVNQPQHFGDGTRLSIL.

V and J are TRBV7-8 and TRBJ1-4; 8 bases are shared with TRBD1. This CDR3 comprises 17 residues. The germline V gene has CDR1 SGHVS and CDR2 FQNEAQ. V shed 5 bases, J shed 5 bases, and the junction held 13 bases outside the gene matches. The CDR3 coding sequence is TGTGCCAGCAGCCGGGGCAGGGGGCCCAATACAAATGAAAAACTGTTTTTT. Residues: CASSRGRGPNTNEKLFF.

The chain couples TRBV4-1 to TRBJ1-5; weak D call: TRBD1 (6 bases). Germline assignment: CDR1 MGHRA and CDR2 YSYEKL. The CDR3 sequence is 16 residues long. Trimming left V 2 bases short and J 7 bases short, with 18 bases between. CDR3 bases: TGCGCCAGCAGCCAACCCGGTGGGGGCGCGGCACAGCCCCAGCATTTT. This translates into CASSQPGGGAAQPQHF.

The sample holds one count of this clone. The chain is built from TRBV9 and TRBJ1-2, with D perhaps TRBD1 (6 bases). This CDR3 comprises 14 residues. From germline, CDR1 is SGDLS and CDR2 YYNGEE. The V end lost 0 bases, the J end lost 2 bases, and 8 bases lay between the germline ends. The CDR3, as DNA: TGTGCCAGCAGCGTAGCGACAGGCAACTATGGCTACACCTTC. Its protein is CASSVATGNYGYTF.

This clone was seen just once. The CDR3 loop reads CASSRGPGQGSGELFF. CDR3 coding DNA: TGTGCCAGCAGCCGGGGCCCGGGACAGGGATCAGGGGAGCTGTTTTTT. The chain has TRBV7-2 and TRBJ2-2; 9 nucleotides agree with TRBD1. The CDR3 runs 16 residues. Trimming removed 5 bases from V and 8 bases from J; junction bases left unmatched: 12. CDR1 is SGHTA and CDR2 is FQGNSA in the germline V gene.

The V call is TRBV10-3, the J call TRBJ2-6; 8 bases fit TRBD1. The CDR3 totals 18 residues. In germline, CDR1 is ENHRY, CDR2 SYGVKD. Losses at the gene ends were 3 bases for V and 0 bases for J; bases not matched to a gene: 7. The CDR3 loop is CAISEGQGTPSGANVLTF. CDR3 nucleotide sequence: TGTGCCATCAGTGAAGGACAGGGTACCCCCTCTGGGGCCAACGTCCTGACTTTC.

The chain couples TRBV19 to TRBJ2-3; 12 nucleotides match TRBD2. V lost 4 bases and J lost 3; bases outside the gene matches: 2. CDR1 and CDR2 (germline): LNHDA, SQIVND (reference sequence). The CDR3 has 15 amino acids. The CDR3 region is CASSRTSGGTDTQYF. The CDR3 coding sequence is TGTGCCAGTAGTAGAACTAGCGGGGGGACAGATACGCAGTATTTT.

CDR3 nucleotides: TGTGCCAGCAGCAACGACAGGGTGGCCACGGCCTCCATGAACACTGAAGCTTTCTTT. This sequence encodes CASSNDRVATASMNTEAFF. V is TRBV7-8 and J is TRBJ1-1; 7 bases fit TRBD1. This CDR3 contains 19 residues. The junction had 18 bases not matched to a gene; V was cut back by 5 bases and J by 0 bases. Germline V gene sequence: CDR1 SGHVS, CDR2 FQNEAQ.

This chain connects TRBV6-5 to TRBJ2-7; 7 bases match TRBD1. CDR3 length: 15 amino acids. Trimming removed 5 bases from V and 3 bases from J; junction bases left unmatched: 10. The germline V gene encodes CDR1 MNHEY and CDR2 SVGAGI. The CDR3 DNA reads TGTGCCAGCAGTCACGACAGGGACGTCGGCTACGAGCAGTACTTC. Translated: CASSHDRDVGYEQYF.

The chain joins TRBV7-2 to TRBJ2-3; 8 positions match TRBD2. Germline CDR1 SGHTA, CDR2 FQGNSA. With V trimmed by 5 bases and J by 3 bases, 7 bases remained unmatched. CDR3 length equals 15 residues. CDR3 region: CASSALGLETDTQYF. The CDR3 nucleotides read TGTGCCAGCAGCGCGTTGGGACTAGAAACAGATACGCAGTATTTT.

The chain uses TRBV19 and TRBJ1-1; D perhaps matches TRBD1 (6 bases). The germline V and J ends were trimmed by 6 bases and 0 bases, with 17 bases remaining between them. CDR1 and CDR2 (germline): LNHDA, SQIVND (reference sequence). The CDR3 totals 16 residues. The CDR3: CASRPAGRGMNTEAFF. The CDR3, as DNA: TGTGCCAGTAGGCCCGCGGGGAGGGGGATGAACACTGAAGCTTTCTTT.

The chain couples TRBV24-1 to TRBJ1-1; D unresolved. The CDR3 sequence is 12 residues long. Trimming cost V 3 bases and J 7 bases, with 8 bases left between them. Germline V lookup: CDR1 KGHDR, CDR2 SFDVKD. CDR3: CATSDRRGEAFF. CDR3 DNA: TGTGCCACCAGTGATAGGCGAGGTGAAGCTTTCTTT.

The chain uses TRBV5-1 and TRBJ1-2; D is unresolved. CDR1 is SGHRS and CDR2 is YFSETQ in the germline V gene. V lost 0 bases and J lost 0, with 9 bases in between. This CDR3 is 15 amino acids long. The CDR3 region has the DNA TGCGCCAGCAGCTTGGTCGGTGGTCCTAACTATGGCTACACCTTC. Its translation is CASSLVGGPNYGYTF.

This clone showed up just a few times. This CDR3 reads CATSDFRAGQGNQPQHF. The CDR3 DNA sequence: TGTGCCACCAGTGATTTTAGGGCAGGGCAGGGCAATCAGCCCCAGCATTTT. The chain joins TRBV24-1 to TRBJ1-5; maybe TRBD1 (5 bases). Germline V gives CDR1 KGHDR, CDR2 SFDVKD. V was pared by 1 base and J by 2 bases, with 14 bases between. The CDR3 consists of 17 residues.

The rearrangement uses TRBV30 and TRBJ2-2; D is perhaps TRBD1 (5 bases). The V and J ends lost 1 base and 0 bases respectively, with 9 bases between them. The germline gives CDR1 GTSNPN, CDR2 SVGIG (reference sequence). The CDR3 sequence is 15 residues long. The CDR3 loop is CAWSDQTANTGELFF. In nucleotides, the CDR3 is TGTGCCTGGAGTGACCAGACAGCGAACACCGGGGAGCTGTTTTTT. Based on the CDR3 plus reference TRBV30 and TRBJ2-2, the full variable domain is SQTIHQWPATLVQPVGSPLSLECTVEGTSNPNLYWYRQAAGRGLQLLFYSVGIGQISSEVPQNLSASRPQDRQFILSSKKLLLSDSGFYLCAWSDQTANTGELFFGEGSRLTVL.

The chain has TRBV23-1 and TRBJ1-4, with a possible D match to TRBD1 (5 bases). TRBV23-1 is recorded as an ORF, its role being uncertain. The V end lost 8 bases, the J end lost 13 bases, and 11 bases lay between the germline ends. The CDR3 runs to 10 residues. The CDR3 spells CASVNQGLFF. The CDR3 DNA reads as TGCGCCAGCGTGAACCAGGGACTGTTTTTT.

The chain links TRBV19 to TRBJ2-3; D gene uncertain. CDR1 and CDR2 (germline): LNHDA, SQIVND (reference sequence). The CDR3 loop spans 11 amino acids. The ends were cut back, 9 bases at V and 5 bases at J, with 9 bases in the middle. The CDR3 nucleotides read TGTGCCAGCCAAACTGTAGATACGCAGTATTTT. Translating it yields CASQTVDTQYF.

V is TRBV9 and J is TRBJ2-7; 8 positions match TRBD1. Germline V gene sequence: CDR1 SGDLS, CDR2 YYNGEE. The trim removed 3 bases at V and 2 bases at J, leaving 7 bases unmatched. The CDR3 extends over 15 amino acids. The CDR3 coding sequence is TGTGCCAGCAGCGCGACCGGGACAGGAGCCTACGAGCAGTACTTC. It encodes CASSATGTGAYEQYF.